This T cell receptor (beta chain) was recovered during a study of blood T cell repertoires in COVID-19. Repertoires were generated with immunoSEQ multiplex PCR, while TCRdb's copy carries only in-frame clones and drops some. In the table there are about 90,000 clones, 55% to 75% of which are singletons. Germline V gene lookup returns CDR1 SGDLS and CDR2 YYNGEE. V lost 7 bases, J lost 2 bases, and 6 bases lay in between. The CDR3 contains 11 residues. This clone was observed a few times. Material for sequencing was peripheral blood. V gene TRBV9 combines with J gene TRBJ2-5; unclear D gene. The sequence came from a woman aged 80 or older with acute or convalescent COVID-19. CDR3 DNA: TGTGCCAGCGGGCAGCAAGAGACCCAGTACTTC. Translating gives CASGQQETQYF.